Presented here are 8 T cell receptor beta chains from one specimen sequenced in a study of blood T cells in healthy people across ages. Then a second PCR, running roughly 7 to 11 cycles, was carried out with a sample-barcoded 5' primer and a J-beta primer mix. MiXCR, run by TCRdb on the 5' RACE reads, gives a single entry per CDR3 protein. The table lists about 1.7 million distinct CDR3 sequences, roughly 28% of them singletons. The sequencing sample was made of blood. The receptors here all came from a woman aged 25 to 39 in good health.

This clonotype showed up many times. The chain links TRBV12-3 or TRBV12-4 to TRBJ2-7; D gene unclear. The CDR3 spans 13 residues. Trimming removed 5 bases from V and 2 bases from J, with 10 bases in between. The CDR3 protein is CASSTLAAYEQYF. The CDR3 DNA sequence: TGTGCCAGCAGTACCCTGGCCGCCTACGAGCAGTACTTC.

As regards this clonotype: This sequence may be a read error, since a much larger clone differs from it by one base. V is TRBV20-1 and J is TRBJ2-5; D gene uncertain. The J call may be faulty, since TRBJ2-1 better matches the DNA end. The V gene's germline CDR1 is DFQATT and CDR2 SNEGSKA (reference sequence). This CDR3 spans 12 amino acids. CDR3 region: CSARPNQETQFF. CDR3 bases: TGCAGTGCTAGACCTAACCAAGAGACCCAGTTCTTC.

Of note for this clonotype: Its ends do not fully match the called genes, so a read error is possible. The rearrangement links TRBV2 to TRBJ2-3; D gene ambiguous. Looked up from germline, CDR1 is SNHLY and CDR2 is FYNNEI. The CDR3 sequence is 13 residues long. The CDR3 sequence: CAISDDFTDTQYF. The CDR3 DNA is TGTGCCATCAGTGATGACTTCACAGATACGCAGTATTTT.

As concerns this clonotype: The CDR3 does not close with the conserved phenylalanine or tryptophan, likely indicating a read error. The gene calls are TRBV11-2 and TRBJ2-3, with D unclear. Trimming pared 6 bases from V and 3 bases from J, leaving 7 bases between. The CDR3 has 12 amino acids. CDR1 is SGHAT and CDR2 is FQNNGV in the germline V gene. In DNA form, the CDR3 reads TGTGCCAGCAGTCCTCAGACAGATACGCAGTATTTA. Translation gives CASSPQTDTQYL.

The CDR3 loop is CASSFGTSLRGEQFF. DNA of the CDR3: TGTGCCAGCAGTTTCGGGACCTCCCTACGGGGAGAGCAGTTCTTC. J is TRBJ2-1 and V is TRBV12-3 or TRBV12-4, with D perhaps matching TRBD1 or TRBD2 (5 bases each). CDR3 length equals 15 residues. Trimming shortened V by 3 bases and J by 10 bases, and 19 bases separated the two germline ends.

This rearrangement joins TRBV10-3 to TRBJ2-5, with D perhaps TRBD2 (7 bases). Germline V gene sequence: CDR1 ENHRY, CDR2 SYGVKD. Trimming cost V 9 bases and J 11 bases, with 22 bases left between them. CDR3 length: 13 amino acids. The CDR3 sequence is CAMGGGDAGEQYF. The CDR3 DNA sequence: TGTGCCATGGGGGGCGGCGACGCGGGAGAGCAGTACTTC.

This clonotype appeared a few times. This rearrangement joins TRBV28 to TRBJ1-2; TRBD1 might be the D (5 bases). V lost 4 bases and J lost 4, with 10 bases in between. Germline CDR1 reads MDHEN; CDR2 reads SYDVKM. The length of the CDR3 is 13 residues. CDR3 DNA sequence: TGTGCCAGCAGTTCACAGGACCTCTATGGCTACACCTTC. It translates to CASSSQDLYGYTF.

This clonotype was seen many times. This chain connects TRBV4-3 to TRBJ2-4; TRBD2 agrees at 8 bases. The junction had 8 bases not matched to a gene; V was cut back by 4 bases and J by 9 bases. The CDR3 is 14 amino acids. Germline V gene data show CDR1 as LGHNA and CDR2 as YSLEER. CDR3 residues: CASSLERGQIIQYF. The CDR3 DNA follows: TGCGCCAGCAGCCTAGAGCGGGGGCAGATCATTCAGTACTTC.